This is a list of T cell receptor beta chains from one sample in a study of T cell clones after liver transplantation. Method: immunoSEQ multiplex PCR; TCRdb's copy keeps in-frame clones and lacks some. The repertoire holds fewer than 10,000 clones, 55% to 85% seen once, with roughly 22% in the top ten. Sequenced material: CD8+ T cells from blood, taken at the approximately 15-month timepoint. Receptors originate from a human patient who received a liver transplant. The graft donor may account for some of the T cells. CDR3s include the opening cysteine and the closing phenylalanine or tryptophan. The order of the fields is V gene, D gene, J gene, clone size, CDR3 DNA, CDR3 protein. The D gene is left open where the match is weak. Rows may omit the clone size; those that give it use once, few, many or a size class.

>TRBV10-3|.|TRBJ1-2|.
TGTGCCAGCAGCCACGAGGAATTCTCTCGCTATGGCTACACCTTC
CASSHEEFSRYGYTF
>TRBV5-6|.|TRBJ1-4|medium-sized
TGTGCCAGCAGCTTGGTGGCAGGAACTAATGAAAAACTGTTTTTT
CASSLVAGTNEKLFF
>TRBV7-9|.|TRBJ2-1|.
TGTGCCAGCAGCACTACACCGAATAACTACAATGAGCAGTTCTTC
CASSTTPNNYNEQFF
>TRBV4-1|.|TRBJ1-1|.
TGCGCCAGCAGCCAAGTTCGTGAAGGGGACGCTTTCTTT
CASSQVREGDAFF
>TRBV6-4|TRBD2|TRBJ2-3|.
TGTGCCAGCAGTGACGGGACTAGCGGGAGCACAGATACGCAGTATTTT
CASSDGTSGSTDTQYF
>TRBV6-4|TRBD2|TRBJ2-3|medium-sized
TGTGCCAGCAGTGACAGAGCGGGGACCACAGATACGCAGTATTTT
CASSDRAGTTDTQYF
>TRBV7-9|TRBD1|TRBJ2-2|.
TGTGCCAGCAGCTTAAGGTTTTCGACAGGGGGAAACACCGGGGAGCTGTTTTTT
CASSLRFSTGGNTGELFF
>TRBV28|.|TRBJ1-1|.
TGTGCCAGCAGTTTTACGAACACTGAAGCTTTCTTT
CASSFTNTEAFF
>TRBV4-3|TRBD1|TRBJ1-2|large
TGCGCCAGCAGCCAAGATGGACAGGGGGTCTATGGCTACACCTTC
CASSQDGQGVYGYTF
>TRBV19|.|TRBJ1-5|.
TGTGCCAGTAGTACGCAGGGCCGCAATCAGCCCCAGCATTTT
CASSTQGRNQPQHF
>TRBV10-3|TRBD2|TRBJ2-3|few
TGTGCCATCAGTGTTGTTGCGAGGGTAGTAGCGGGGGGGATAACAGATACGCAGTATTTT
CAISVVARVVAGGITDTQYF
>TRBV4-2|TRBD2|TRBJ2-2|.
TGTGCCAGCAGCCAAGATTGGCGGGGGGCCGGGGAGCTGTTTTTT
CASSQDWRGAGELFF
>TRBV7-9|.|TRBJ1-2|.
TGTGCCAGCAGCCCCTCGACTACTACCTATGGCTACACCTTC
CASSPSTTTYGYTF
>TRBV20-1|.|TRBJ2-1|.
TGCAGTGCTAGGTTGGTAGATGAGCAGTTCTTC
CSARLVDEQFF
>TRBV6-1|.|TRBJ2-4|.
TGTGCCAGCATGACGGGGGAAAACATTCAGTACTTC
CASMTGENIQYF
>TRBV14|.|TRBJ2-2|.
TGTGCCAGCAGCCAAGTTGTAGCCGGGGAGCTGTTTTTT
CASSQVVAGELFF
>TRBV5-1|.|TRBJ1-1|.
TGCGCCAGCAGCTTGGTGGGACAACTGAACACTGAAGCTTTCTTT
CASSLVGQLNTEAFF
>TRBV6-5|.|TRBJ2-3|.
TGTGCCAGCAGTTACATGGCAGGGACTACAGATACGCAGTATTTT
CASSYMAGTTDTQYF
>TRBV13|.|TRBJ2-5|.
TGTGCCAGCAGCTTATCGACAGACCGGCAAATGACCCAGTACTTC
CASSLSTDRQMTQYF
>TRBV9|.|TRBJ2-5|.
TGTGCCAGCAGCGTAGGGTCCAGGGGAAACCAAGAGACCCAGTACTTC
CASSVGSRGNQETQYF
>TRBV27|.|TRBJ2-7|once
TGTGCCAGCAGTATACAGGGTCGCTACGAGCAGTACTTC
CASSIQGRYEQYF
>TRBV4-3|.|TRBJ2-1|.
TGCGCCAGCAGCCAAGATAGGGGGGAGGTCAATGAGCAGTTCTTC
CASSQDRGEVNEQFF
>TRBV27|.|TRBJ2-1|once
TGTGCCAGCAGTTTAATCGACACTGGGGGAAATGAGCAGTTCTTC
CASSLIDTGGNEQFF
>TRBV5-4|.|TRBJ1-4|.
TGTGCCAGCAGCTTGAATGGAAATGAAAAACTGTTTTTT
CASSLNGNEKLFF
>TRBV27|TRBD1|TRBJ2-2|few
TGTGCCAGCAGTTTTTGGGGACAGGGGGCGAGCACCGGGGAGCTGTTTTTT
CASSFWGQGASTGELFF
>TRBV6-5|.|TRBJ1-1|few
TGTGCCAGCAGGAATCTTGCTGAAGCTTTCTTT
CASRNLAEAFF
>TRBV5-3|.|TRBJ2-7|.
TGTGCCAGCAGCTTACGAGGTTACGAGCAGTACTTC
CASSLRGYEQYF
>TRBV27|TRBD1|TRBJ2-1|.
TGTGCCAGCAGACCTACAGGGGGCGGGTTCGATGAGCAGTTCTTC
CASRPTGGGFDEQFF
>TRBV19|.|TRBJ1-1|.
TGTGCCAGTAGTATAGGGACGGTTGAAGCTTTCTTT
CASSIGTVEAFF
>TRBV27|.|TRBJ2-7|medium-sized
TGTGCCAGTATGACAGAGGGTTCCTACGAGCAGTACTTC
CASMTEGSYEQYF